Listed here is a single T cell receptor (beta chain). Preparing the TCRbeta library involved the use of unique molecular identifiers. TCRdb recomputed calls from the PCR reads with MiXCR, one row per CDR3 protein. The sample includes 500,000 or so distinct CDR3 sequences, 30% to 35% seen only once; the top ten take 2% to 3%. The CDR3 runs to 13 residues. Trimming cost V 1 base and J 5 bases, with 6 bases left between them. The record originates from a study of T-cell reconstitution after alpha-beta-depleted transplantation in children. The sample was PBMCs from the stem cell graft donor, taken from the stem cell graft. The rearrangement links TRBV12-3 or TRBV12-4 to TRBJ1-3, with D unclear. The TCR comes from a human donor who donated a stem cell graft to a child with aplastic anemia. CDR3 DNA: TGTGCCAGCAGTTTAGTGGGGAGAAACACCATATATTTT. Translated, it gives CASSLVGRNTIYF.